Listed here is a single TCR beta chain. Its antigen is currently unknown. Making use of molecular barcodes, quantitative 5'-RACE generated TCR beta libraries. MiXCR was run by TCRdb on the 5' RACE reads, yielding one entry per CDR3 protein. Among just over 300,000 distinct CDR3 sequences listed, about a fifth were seen once. Germline V gene lookup returns CDR1 KGHSH and CDR2 LQKENI. CDR3 length: 15 residues. The V segment lost 3 bases and the J segment 7 bases; nucleotides outside the gene matches: 9. The source of the sample is a study of CD8 T cells in ankylosing spondylitis. Overall study results and limits: Within matched ankylosing spondylitis synovial fluid, disease-linked clones were reportedly significantly enriched.

Sequencing used blood, either unsorted or a sorted T cell fraction (not recorded which). The sequence came from a female donor with ankylosing spondylitis or in good health (not recorded which). The chain carries TRBV18 and TRBJ2-1, with 7 bases matching TRBD2. The CDR3 DNA reads TGTGCCAGCTCACCGAGAATTAGCGGGCCTAATGAGCAGTTCTTC. Translated, it gives CASSPRISGPNEQFF.